In its sample, the clone carrying this TCR beta chain was seen many times. CDR3 length equals 13 residues. CDR1 is SQVTM and CDR2 is ANQGSEA in the germline V gene. The germline V and J ends were trimmed by 5 bases and 11 bases, with 19 bases remaining between them. A Seattle source enrolled patients during active infection and followed them longitudinally. These data originate in a study of blood T cell repertoires in COVID-19. Study as a whole: Sites across the United States, Italy and Spain contributed samples from acute and convalescent COVID-19. PBMCs, B-cell-depleted T cells, or T cells provided the cDNA or gDNA that made up the material.

Authors' methods: How many nucleated cells were present was estimated from reference gene primer amplification. This table comes from immunoSEQ multiplex PCR, and its TCRdb copy is limited to in-frame clones, with some not included. Clone size and the V and J calls come from that table; the DNA yielded D and trimming. The data contain roughly 120,000 clones, approximately 81% of them singletons. The rearrangement links TRBV29-1 to TRBJ1-5; D might be TRBD1 (6 bases). Source material: peripheral blood. The clonotype originates from an elderly man with COVID-19, enrolled during active disease. The CDR3 DNA reads TGCAGCGTTTCCGGGACAACAGATGGTTCCCAGCATTTT. It is translated as CSVSGTTDGSQHF.